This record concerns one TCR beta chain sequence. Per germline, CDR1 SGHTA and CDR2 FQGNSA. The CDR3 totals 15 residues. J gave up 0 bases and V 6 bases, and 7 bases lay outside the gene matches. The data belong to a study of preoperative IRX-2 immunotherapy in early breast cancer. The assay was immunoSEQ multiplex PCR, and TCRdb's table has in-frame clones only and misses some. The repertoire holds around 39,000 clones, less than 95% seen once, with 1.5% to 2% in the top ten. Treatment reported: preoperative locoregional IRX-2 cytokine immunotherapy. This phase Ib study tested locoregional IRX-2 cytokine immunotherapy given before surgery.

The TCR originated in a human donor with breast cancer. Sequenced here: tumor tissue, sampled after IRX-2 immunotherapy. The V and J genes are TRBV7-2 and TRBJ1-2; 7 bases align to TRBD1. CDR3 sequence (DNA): TGTGCCAGCAGGAATTGGGACAGCTCTAACTATGGCTACACCTTC. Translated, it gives CASRNWDSSNYGYTF.